This T cell receptor (beta chain) was identified in a study of blood T cell repertoires in COVID-19. Whole-study context: Sample material is recorded as cDNA or gDNA derived from T cells, B-cell-depleted T cells, or PBMCs.

The CDR3 covers 16 residues. The trim removed 0 bases at V and 4 bases at J, leaving 4 bases unmatched. Germline CDR1 reads SGDLS; CDR2 reads YYNGEE. Sequencing was performed with immunoSEQ multiplex PCR; in TCRdb, only in-frame clones are kept and a portion is missing. The sample has around 160,000 clones; 65% to 85% are singletons. This clonotype was obtained from a woman aged 50 to 60 who had been exposed to COVID-19. Sequencing was carried out using PBMCs or T cells enriched from blood (not recorded which). This chain links TRBV9 with TRBJ2-2; 9 bases map to TRBD2. CDR3 DNA: TGTGCCAGCAGCGTAGCGGCGGGAGGGCCCACCGGGGAGCTGTTTTTT. It yields the protein CASSVAAGGPTGELFF.